The clone carrying this TCR beta chain was seen only a few times. Sequenced by immunoSEQ multiplex PCR; TCRdb stores in-frame clones only, minus some. The table includes about 150,000 clones, 89% detected once. These data are taken from a study of T cell responses to AZD1222 COVID-19 vaccine. This TCR came from an adult in good health. The source material was peripheral blood, sampled on day 0 of AZD1222 vaccination.

CDR3 sequence: CASSESTPSGRRQYF. The CDR3 bases are TGCGCCAGCAGTGAGTCGACTCCTAGCGGGAGGAGGCAGTACTTC. The chain links TRBV10-2 to TRBJ2-7; TRBD2 aligns across 11 bases. V shed 0 bases, J shed 9 bases, and the junction held 7 bases outside the gene matches. CDR1 is WSHSY and CDR2 is SAAADI in the germline V gene. The CDR3 runs 15 residues.